This T cell receptor (beta chain) was observed in a study of T cell responses to AZD1222 COVID-19 vaccine. Produced via immunoSEQ multiplex PCR; TCRdb's table is partial and in-frame only. The sample holds fewer than 120,000 clones, about 87% seen once. From germline, CDR1 is SEHNR and CDR2 FQNEAQ (reference sequence). The CDR3 is 15 amino acids. Trimming left V 5 bases short and J 4 bases short, with 17 bases between. This material consisted of peripheral blood, taken 28 days after the second AZD1222 dose. The sequence came from an adult who received the AZD1222 COVID-19 vaccine. The rearrangement links TRBV7-9 to TRBJ1-2, with D hard to call. The CDR3 sequence: CASSPNQQVGYGYTF. CDR3 coding DNA: TGTGCCAGCAGCCCAAACCAACAAGTGGGCTATGGCTACACCTTC.